These 20 T cell receptor beta chains came from one sample sequenced in a study of cytomegalovirus exposure and HLA in healthy donors. Primers: 60 Vbeta forward and 13 Jbeta reverse. TCRdb's table, derived via immunoSEQ multiplex PCR, lists solely in-frame clones and lacks some. This sample has 95,000 to 150,000 clones; roughly three fifths occur once, and the top ten carry less than 2%. The specimen was PBMCs. The receptors were sampled from a man aged 18 to 29 in good health and CMV-seronegative.

The CDR3 region is CASSEAGDYGYTF. In nucleotides, the CDR3 is TGTGCCAGCAGTGAGGCAGGGGACTATGGCTACACCTTC. The chain uses TRBV25-1 and TRBJ1-2; D possibly corresponds to TRBD1 (6 bases). This CDR3 is built from 13 residues. Germline V lookup: CDR1 MGHDK, CDR2 SYGVNS. Trimming shortened V by 3 bases and J by 3 bases, and 8 bases separated the two germline ends.

The CDR3 loop reads CASSSRTSGAFLDTQYF. The CDR3 DNA reads TGTGCCAGCAGTTCCCGGACTAGCGGGGCATTTTTGGATACGCAGTATTTT. This chain uses TRBV27 with TRBJ2-3, with TRBD2 identical over 12 bases. Germline V CDR1 and CDR2: MNHEY, SMNVEV (reference sequence). Trimming cost V 4 bases and J 6 bases; bases outside gene matches: 11. The CDR3 runs to 17 residues.

The gene calls are TRBV5-1 and TRBJ2-3; TRBD1 might be the D (6 bases). The germline V gene has CDR1 SGHRS and CDR2 YFSETQ. The V end was cut by 7 bases, the J end by 5 bases, with 17 bases between. The CDR3 runs 14 residues. The CDR3 region has the DNA TGCGCCAGCGGGGGCAGGGAAGTCGGAGATACGCAGTATTTT. It yields the protein CASGGREVGDTQYF.

The chain carries TRBV29-1 and TRBJ1-1, with 7 bases matching TRBD1. With V trimmed by 4 bases and J by 0 bases, 8 bases remained unmatched. Germline CDR1 reads SQVTM; CDR2 reads ANQGSEA. CDR3 length: 15 amino acids. The CDR3 nucleotides are TGCAGCGTTGTCACTCGACAGGGCATGAACACTGAAGCTTTCTTT. Protein product: CSVVTRQGMNTEAFF. Complete variable domain (other parts from reference TRBV29-1 and TRBJ1-1): SAVISQKPSRDICQRGTSLTIQCQVDSQVTMMFWYRQQPGQSLTLIATANQGSEATYESGFVIDKFPISRPNLTFSTLTVSNMSPEDSSIYLCSVVTRQGMNTEAFFGQGTRLTVV.

The J gene is TRBJ1-4, the V gene TRBV30; 8 bases are a match to TRBD1. Germline CDR1 reads GTSNPN; CDR2 reads SVGIG (reference sequence). The CDR3 extends over 13 amino acids. The trim removed 2 bases at V and 7 bases at J, leaving 3 bases unmatched. The CDR3 reads CAWSPGGVEKLFF. The DNA of the CDR3 is TGTGCCTGGAGTCCAGGGGGCGTTGAAAAACTGTTTTTT. Looking up the rest from reference TRBV30 and TRBJ1-4 gives the full variable domain: SQTIHQWPATLVQPVGSPLSLECTVEGTSNPNLYWYRQAAGRGLQLLFYSVGIGQISSEVPQNLSASRPQDRQFILSSKKLLLSDSGFYLCAWSPGGVEKLFFGSGTQLSVL.

This clone came up a few times. The chain joins TRBV6-1 to TRBJ1-5; no firm D call. Germline values: CDR1 MNHNS, CDR2 SASEGT. V was shortened by 4 bases and J by 5 bases, with 9 bases between the two germline ends. There are 13 residues in the CDR3. Here the CDR3 DNA reads TGTGCCAGCAGTGTACATCGGGATCAGCCCCAGCATTTT. It codes for CASSVHRDQPQHF.

V and J are TRBV30 and TRBJ2-7, with 13 bases fitting TRBD2. Trimming removed 1 base from V and 3 bases from J; junction bases left unmatched: 0. Germline V CDR1 and CDR2: GTSNPN, SVGIG (reference sequence). The CDR3 spans 14 residues. The CDR3 reads CAWSGTSGGYEQYF. CDR3 DNA: TGTGCCTGGAGTGGGACTAGCGGGGGCTACGAGCAGTACTTC.

This clone was found once. The chain joins TRBV25-1 to TRBJ2-3, with 7 bases matching TRBD2. Looked up from germline, CDR1 is MGHDK and CDR2 is SYGVNS. This CDR3 spans 13 amino acids. Germline trimming cut 3 bases from V and 3 bases from J; bases unmatched to any gene: 0. The chain's CDR3 is CASSEGLTDTQYF. The CDR3 DNA reads as TGTGCCAGCAGTGAGGGACTAACAGATACGCAGTATTTT. The variable domain in full, completed from reference TRBV25-1 and TRBJ2-3, reads EADIYQTPRYLVIGTGKKITLECSQTMGHDKMYWYQQDPGMELHLIHYSYGVNSTEKGDLSSESTVSRIRTEHFPLTLESARPSHTSQYLCASSEGLTDTQYFGPGTRLTVL.

V gene TRBV5-1 combines with J gene TRBJ2-5, with 9 bases that match TRBD2. The CDR3 extends over 15 amino acids. Germline-derived CDR1 and CDR2 are SGHRS and YFSETQ. With V trimmed by 4 bases and J by 2 bases, 6 bases remained unmatched. The CDR3 spells CASSALAGTQETQYF. The DNA of the CDR3 is TGCGCCAGCAGCGCCCTAGCGGGGACTCAAGAGACCCAGTACTTC.

V is TRBV30 and J is TRBJ1-4; D might be TRBD1 (6 bases). The CDR3 extends over 13 amino acids. The V gene's germline CDR1 is GTSNPN and CDR2 SVGIG (reference sequence). V lost 2 bases, J lost 8 bases, and 12 bases lay in between. CDR3 sequence: CAWSFTGREKLFF. In DNA, the CDR3 is TGTGCCTGGAGTTTTACAGGGAGAGAAAAACTGTTTTTT.

This clone was observed a handful of times. The junction differs from germline at one of its ends, possibly a read error. V and J are TRBV7-9 and TRBJ1-2, with 7 bases that match TRBD1. CDR3 length: 12 amino acids. CDR1 and CDR2 from the germline V gene are SEHNR and FQNEAQ (reference sequence). The CDR3 DNA follows: TGTTCCAGCAGCCCCGACAGGGACGGCTACACCTTC. Its protein is CSSSPDRDGYTF. The complete variable domain, with remaining parts taken from reference TRBV7-9 and TRBJ1-2, reads DTGVSQNPRHKITKRGQNVTFRCDPISEHNRLYWYRQTLGQGPEFLTYFQNEAQLEKSRLLSDRFSAERPKGSFSTLEIQRTEQGDSAMYLCSSSPDRDGYTFGSGTRLTVV.

The CDR3 coding sequence is TGCGCCAGCAGCTCCCAGCCGACTAGCGGGGAAAACATTCAGTACTTC. Translated, it gives CASSSQPTSGENIQYF. This rearrangement joins TRBV5-1 to TRBJ2-4; 11 nucleotides align to TRBD2. Germline assignment: CDR1 SGHRS and CDR2 YFSETQ. The CDR3 has 16 residues. The junction had 7 bases not matched to a gene; V was cut back by 3 bases and J by 5 bases.

In its sample, this clone was seen a few times. This sequence joins TRBV10-3 and TRBJ2-5; 15 bases align to TRBD2. V gave up 10 bases and J gave up 2 bases; unmatched junction bases: 8. CDR3 length: 16 amino acids. CDR1 is ENHRY, CDR2 SYGVKD, per germline. CDR3 protein: CATKPGLAGGQETQYF. The DNA for the CDR3 is TGTGCCACCAAACCGGGACTAGCGGGGGGACAAGAGACCCAGTACTTC.

The J gene is TRBJ1-1, the V gene TRBV6-1; 9 positions agree with TRBD1. Germline CDR1 and CDR2: MNHNS and SASEGT. Trimming at V came to 2 bases and at J to 4 bases, leaving 5 bases not matched to a gene. The CDR3 is made up of 15 amino acids. The CDR3 DNA reads TGTGCCAGCAGTGAACGGACAGGGGTGGGCACTGAAGCTTTCTTT. It translates to CASSERTGVGTEAFF.

The CDR3 DNA reads TGTGCCAGCAGTTCTCCTACAGGGTTTAACTATGGCTACACCTTC. It yields the protein CASSSPTGFNYGYTF. The rearrangement links TRBV6-5 to TRBJ1-2; maybe TRBD1 (6 bases). The CDR3 is made up of 15 amino acids. The germline gives CDR1 MNHEY, CDR2 SVGAGI. V lost 4 bases and J lost 1, with 13 bases in between.

Worth noting for this clone: Within the sample, other DNA sequences also encode this same CDR3. V usage is TRBV5-4 and J usage is TRBJ1-1; D gene unclear. CDR1 is SGHNT, CDR2 YYREEE, per germline (reference sequence). CDR3 size: 13 residues. V dropped 0 bases and J dropped 2 bases, with 5 bases sitting between them. CDR3 nucleotide sequence: TGTGCCAGCAGCTTGGGCGGAAACACTGAAGCTTTCTTT. Translated: CASSLGGNTEAFF. Based on the CDR3 plus reference TRBV5-4 and TRBJ1-1, the full variable domain is ETGVTQSPTHLIKTRGQQVTLRCSSQSGHNTVSWYQQALGQGPQFIFQYYREEENGRGNFPPRFSGLQFPNYSSELNVNALELDDSALYLCASSLGGNTEAFFGQGTRLTVV.

The gene calls are TRBV27 and TRBJ1-1, with TRBD1 matching over 8 bases. The V segment lost 2 bases and the J segment 2 bases; nucleotides outside the gene matches: 10. Germline V gives CDR1 MNHEY, CDR2 SMNVEV (reference sequence). The CDR3 covers 17 residues. CDR3 region: CASSLGLRQGRNTEAFF. CDR3 nucleotide sequence: TGTGCCAGCAGTTTAGGTCTCCGACAGGGGAGAAACACTGAAGCTTTCTTT.

This clone was detected a few times. The chain is built from TRBV5-1 and TRBJ1-1; no definite D call. This CDR3 has 13 amino acids. Trimming cost V 0 bases and J 1 base, with 4 bases left between them. The germline V gene encodes CDR1 SGHRS and CDR2 YFSETQ. The CDR3 protein is CASSLVSNTEAFF. The DNA for the CDR3 is TGCGCCAGCAGCTTGGTCTCGAACACTGAAGCTTTCTTT.

The chain couples TRBV19 to TRBJ2-3; D may be TRBD2 (6 bases). V lost 4 bases and J 3 bases, leaving 14 bases between the germline ends. CDR3 length: 15 amino acids. Germline assignment: CDR1 LNHDA and CDR2 SQIVND (reference sequence). The CDR3 bases are TGTGCCAGTAGTACATCGGGAGTTGGAACAGATACGCAGTATTTT. Translation: CASSTSGVGTDTQYF. Drawing the rest from reference TRBV19 and TRBJ2-3, the complete variable domain is DGGITQSPKYLFRKEGQNVTLSCEQNLNHDAMYWYRQDPGQGLRLIYYSQIVNDFQKGDIAEGYSVSREKKESFPLTVTSAQKNPTAFYLCASSTSGVGTDTQYFGPGTRLTVL.

The chain carries TRBV30 and TRBJ1-1, with D possibly TRBD1 on 5 matching bases. CDR3 length: 13 residues. CDR1 is GTSNPN and CDR2 is SVGIG in the germline V gene (reference sequence). V dropped 8 bases and J dropped 8 bases, with 21 bases sitting between them. The CDR3 sequence: CAGSGGPDSEAFF. CDR3 in DNA: TGTGCCGGATCGGGGGGACCAGATTCGGAAGCTTTCTTT. The full variable domain, completed using reference TRBV30 and TRBJ1-1, is SQTIHQWPATLVQPVGSPLSLECTVEGTSNPNLYWYRQAAGRGLQLLFYSVGIGQISSEVPQNLSASRPQDRQFILSSKKLLLSDSGFYLCAGSGGPDSEAFFGQGTRLTVV.